This is a list of T cell receptor beta chains from one sample in a study of blood T cell repertoires in COVID-19. Only in-frame clones appear in the TCRdb table, and some are missing; sequencing was by immunoSEQ multiplex PCR. The data hold under 250,000 clones, with around 84% observed a single time. The sequenced material came from peripheral blood. The receptors were sampled from a woman aged 60-70 years who had recovered from COVID-19. The CDR3 runs from the conserved cysteine through the conserved F or W. A D gene is named only where the DNA matches it firmly. Rows give clone size only sometimes, using once, few, many, or a class for an expanded clone.

>-|-|TRBJ2-1|TRBV2
CASIRLVRAYNEQFF
TGTGCCAGCATCCGACTAGTGAGGGCCTACAATGAGCAGTTCTTC
>-|TRBD2|TRBJ2-5|TRBV11-2
CASSLDGGAWETQYF
TGTGCCAGCAGCTTAGACGGGGGGGCTTGGGAGACCCAGTACTTC
>-|-|TRBJ2-3|TRBV27
CASSWAVGVREDTQYF
TGTGCCAGCAGTTGGGCCGTCGGGGTGCGGGAAGATACGCAGTATTTT
>-|-|TRBJ2-1|TRBV20-1
CSASRQFF
TGCAGTGCTAGCAGGCAGTTCTTC
>-|-|TRBJ2-7|TRBV5-1
CASSPGHSYEQYF
TGCGCCAGCAGCCCCGGACATTCCTACGAGCAGTACTTC
>many|TRBD1|TRBJ1-2|TRBV6-2/TRBV6-3
CASSPTGPYGYTF
TGTGCCAGCAGTCCGACAGGGCCCTATGGCTACACCTTC
>-|-|TRBJ2-1|TRBV5-1
CASGTTGGHEQFF
TGCGCCAGCGGGACCACGGGGGGCCATGAGCAGTTCTTC
>-|TRBD2|TRBJ2-7|TRBV12-5
CASGFPRTSENYEQYF
TGTGCTAGTGGTTTTCCAAGGACTAGCGAAAACTACGAGCAGTACTTC
>-|TRBD2|TRBJ2-2|TRBV29-1
CSAPTRSLLAGGRGGELFF
TGCAGCGCCCCAACCCGTTCCCTACTAGCGGGGGGGCGTGGCGGGGAGCTGTTTTTT
>-|TRBD1|TRBJ1-5|TRBV6-2/TRBV6-3
CASSYWGQISNQPQHF
TGTGCCAGCAGTTACTGGGGACAGATTAGCAATCAGCCCCAGCATTTT
>-|TRBD1|TRBJ1-1|TRBV6-2/TRBV6-3
CASGQGGQAFF
TGTGCCAGCGGCCAAGGGGGCCAGGCTTTCTTT
>few|-|TRBJ2-7|TRBV30
CAWSGGDPYEQYF
TGTGCCTGGAGTGGCGGGGATCCCTACGAGCAGTACTTC
>-|-|TRBJ1-1|TRBV4-1
CASSQRDITEAFF
TGCGCCAGCAGCCAGAGGGACATCACTGAAGCTTTCTTT
>-|-|TRBJ2-7|TRBV2
CASSQDRGEQYF
TGTGCCAGCAGCCAAGACAGAGGCGAGCAGTACTTC
>-|-|TRBJ1-4|TRBV4-1
CASSQGGARDEKLFF
TGCGCCAGCAGCCAGGGAGGGGCGCGGGATGAAAAACTGTTTTTT
>few|-|TRBJ1-5|TRBV29-1
CSVEVDSDQPQHF
TGCAGCGTTGAGGTCGACAGCGATCAGCCCCAGCATTTT
>-|-|TRBJ1-2|TRBV19
CASSTFQGYGYTF
TGTGCCAGTAGTACCTTCCAGGGGTATGGCTACACCTTC
>few|-|TRBJ1-5|TRBV5-5
CASSLGQLSNQPQHF
TGTGCCAGCAGCTTAGGACAGTTAAGCAATCAGCCCCAGCATTTT
>-|TRBD1|TRBJ1-1|TRBV5-4
CASSYNRGRTEAFF
TGTGCCAGCAGCTATAACAGGGGGCGCACTGAAGCTTTCTTT
>-|TRBD1|TRBJ1-1|TRBV6-1
CASSPGTAVNTEAFF
TGTGCCAGCAGTCCCGGGACAGCAGTGAACACTGAAGCTTTCTTT
>-|-|TRBJ2-1|TRBV7-7
CASSPDSSSYNEQFF
TGTGCTAGCAGCCCCGACTCGAGCTCCTACAATGAGCAGTTCTTC
>-|-|TRBJ2-2|TRBV7-2
CASSLGQGTGELFF
TGTGCCAGCAGCTTAGGGCAGGGCACCGGGGAGCTGTTTTTT
>few|TRBD2|TRBJ2-2|TRBV24-1
CATSDRTSGENTGELFF
TGTGCCACCAGTGACCGTACTAGCGGGGAGAACACCGGGGAGCTGTTTTTT
>-|-|TRBJ1-1|TRBV7-3
CASSPTGGTEAFF
TGTGCCAGCAGCCCAACCGGAGGGACTGAAGCTTTCTTT
>once|-|TRBJ1-2|TRBV7-2
CASSLSRGATYYGYTF
TGTGCCAGCAGCTTATCGCGGGGGGCGACTTACTATGGCTACACCTTC
>-|TRBD1|TRBJ2-5|TRBV18
CASSPLPGQEETQYF
TGTGCCAGCTCACCACTCCCGGGACAGGAAGAGACCCAGTACTTC
>-|TRBD1|TRBJ2-2|TRBV18
CASSPRQGMNTGELFF
TGTGCCAGCTCACCCCGACAGGGGATGAACACCGGGGAGCTGTTTTTT
>-|-|TRBJ2-3|TRBV3-1/TRBV3-2
CASSQVRGAHTQYF
TGTGCCAGCAGCCAAGTCCGGGGGGCTCATACGCAGTATTTT
>-|TRBD1|TRBJ2-3|TRBV3-1/TRBV3-2
CASSFGQGTQYF
TGTGCCAGCAGCTTCGGACAGGGGACGCAGTATTTT
>-|-|TRBJ2-2|TRBV29-1
CSVGTGDTGELFF
TGCAGCGTTGGCACGGGAGACACCGGGGAGCTGTTTTTT
>-|-|TRBJ1-4|TRBV5-5
CASSVAAARSEKLFF
TGTGCCAGCAGCGTGGCAGCGGCCCGGAGTGAAAAACTGTTTTTT
>-|-|TRBJ1-2|TRBV19
CASSLQGNHYGYTF
TGTGCCAGTAGCCTACAGGGAAACCACTATGGCTACACCTTC
>-|TRBD2|TRBJ2-1|TRBV2
CASRAGGVINEQFF
TGTGCCAGCAGAGCGGGGGGTGTTATCAATGAGCAGTTCTTC
>-|TRBD2|TRBJ2-1|TRBV4-3
CASSRGSGGPGGNEQFF
TGCGCCAGCAGCCGAGGCTCGGGGGGGCCTGGTGGCAATGAGCAGTTCTTC
>-|TRBD2|TRBJ2-3|TRBV25-1
CASSRGGGDTQYF
TGTGCCAGCAGCCGGGGGGGAGGAGATACGCAGTATTTT
>-|-|TRBJ2-2|TRBV4-1
CASSHTFNRDTTKNTGELFF
TGCGCCAGCAGCCACACGTTTAACCGGGACACCACCAAAAACACCGGGGAGCTGTTTTTT
>-|-|TRBJ2-1|TRBV12-3/TRBV12-4
CASRPLAYNEQFF
TGTGCCAGCAGGCCCTTAGCCTACAATGAGCAGTTCTTC
>-|-|TRBJ2-2|TRBV6-9
CASSPGTGELFF
TGTGCCAGCAGTCCCGGCACCGGGGAGCTGTTTTTT
>-|TRBD2|TRBJ2-3|TRBV19
CASSYRGGTGTDTQYF
TGTGCCAGTAGTTATCGGGGGGGAACTGGCACAGATACGCAGTATTTT
>-|-|TRBJ1-4|TRBV5-8
CASSLAVGRLQEKLFF
TGTGCCAGCAGCTTGGCCGTAGGGAGACTCCAGGAAAAACTGTTTTTT
>-|TRBD1|TRBJ1-2|TRBV2
CASSRDRGNYGYTF
TGTGCCAGCTCACGCGACAGGGGAAACTATGGCTACACCTTC
>-|TRBD2|TRBJ2-3|TRBV9
CASSVDPRGGVSTDTQYF
TGTGCCAGCAGCGTAGATCCGCGGGGGGGCGTTAGCACAGATACGCAGTATTTT
>-|-|TRBJ2-2|TRBV9
CASSVGGYLGTGELFF
TGTGCCAGCAGCGTAGGCGGGTATTTAGGCACCGGGGAGCTGTTTTTT
>-|-|TRBJ1-2|TRBV5-6
CASSLGTEGFGYGYTF
TGTGCCAGCAGCTTGGGGACAGAGGGATTTGGTTATGGCTACACCTTC
>-|-|TRBJ1-1|TRBV7-2
CASSLVARNTEAFF
TGTGCCAGCAGCTTAGTAGCCAGGAACACTGAAGCTTTCTTT
>-|TRBD1|TRBJ2-7|TRBV10-1
CASLDRGPEPYEQYF
TGCGCCAGCCTCGACAGGGGGCCCGAACCCTACGAGCAGTACTTC
>once|-|TRBJ2-3|TRBV7-2
CASSLMWGGHTDTQYF
TGTGCCAGCAGCTTAATGTGGGGTGGACACACAGATACGCAGTATTTT
>-|-|TRBJ1-1|TRBV5-1
CASRTGTPDTEAFF
TGCGCCAGCAGGACCGGGACACCTGACACTGAAGCTTTCTTT
>-|TRBD1|TRBJ1-2|TRBV19
CASSIVPDRGGYTF
TGTGCCAGTAGTATAGTGCCGGACAGGGGAGGCTACACCTTC
>-|TRBD1|TRBJ2-1|TRBV11-2
CASSLYGTGGGNEQFF
TGTGCCAGCAGCTTATATGGGACAGGGGGCGGGAATGAGCAGTTCTTC
>-|TRBD2|TRBJ2-1|TRBV5-4
CASSPRGAGGPFGEQFF
TGTGCCAGCAGCCCCCGGGGGGCGGGGGGGCCCTTTGGTGAGCAGTTCTTC
>-|-|TRBJ2-7|TRBV6-7
CASSYSSGHPCPLYF
TGTGCCAGCAGTTACTCGTCCGGACACCCCTGCCCCCTGTACTTC
>-|-|TRBJ1-2|TRBV10-3
CAISEGATYGYTF
TGTGCCATCAGTGAAGGAGCTACCTATGGCTACACCTTC
>many|TRBD1|TRBJ2-7|TRBV4-1
CASSQPRGDRAYEQYF
TGCGCCAGCAGCCAACCGAGAGGGGACAGGGCCTACGAGCAGTACTTC